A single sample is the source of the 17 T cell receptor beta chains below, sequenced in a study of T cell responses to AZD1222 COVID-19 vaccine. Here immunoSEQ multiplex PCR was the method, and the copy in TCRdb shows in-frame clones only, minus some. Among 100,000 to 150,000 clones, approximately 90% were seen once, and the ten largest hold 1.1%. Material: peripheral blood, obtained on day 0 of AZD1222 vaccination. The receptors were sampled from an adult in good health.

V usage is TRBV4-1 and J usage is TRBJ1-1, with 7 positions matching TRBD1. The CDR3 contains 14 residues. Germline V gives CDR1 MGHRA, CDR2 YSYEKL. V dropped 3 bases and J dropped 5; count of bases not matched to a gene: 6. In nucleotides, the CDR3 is TGCGCCAGCAGCCACCGGGCAGGGGGGACTGAAGCTTTCTTT. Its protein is CASSHRAGGTEAFF.

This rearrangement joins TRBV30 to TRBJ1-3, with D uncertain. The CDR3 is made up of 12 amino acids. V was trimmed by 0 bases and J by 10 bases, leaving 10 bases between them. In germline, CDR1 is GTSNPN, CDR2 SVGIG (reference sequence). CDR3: CAWSVPAGTIYF. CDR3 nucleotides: TGTGCCTGGAGTGTACCGGCCGGGACCATATATTTT.

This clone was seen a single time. In nucleotides, the CDR3 is TGTGCCACCAGTGATATCTATGGCTACACCTTC. This codes for CATSDIYGYTF. This rearrangement joins TRBV24-1 to TRBJ1-2; D ambiguous. Trimming stripped 3 bases from V and 4 bases from J, with 2 bases between. The CDR3 loop spans 11 amino acids. Germline CDR1 and CDR2: KGHDR and SFDVKD.

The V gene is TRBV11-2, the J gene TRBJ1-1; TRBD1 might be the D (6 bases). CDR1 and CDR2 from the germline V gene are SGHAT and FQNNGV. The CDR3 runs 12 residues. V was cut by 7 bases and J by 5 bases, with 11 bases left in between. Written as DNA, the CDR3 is TGTGCCAGCACCTGGGGGCGGACTGAAGCTTTCTTT. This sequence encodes CASTWGRTEAFF.

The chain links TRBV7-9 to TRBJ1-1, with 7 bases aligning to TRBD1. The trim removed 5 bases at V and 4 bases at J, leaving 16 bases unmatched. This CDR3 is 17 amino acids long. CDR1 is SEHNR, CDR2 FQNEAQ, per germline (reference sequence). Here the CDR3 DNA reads TGTGCCAGCAGCAGTACAGGGGCCAGCGTTAGGAGCACTGAAGCTTTCTTT. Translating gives CASSSTGASVRSTEAFF.

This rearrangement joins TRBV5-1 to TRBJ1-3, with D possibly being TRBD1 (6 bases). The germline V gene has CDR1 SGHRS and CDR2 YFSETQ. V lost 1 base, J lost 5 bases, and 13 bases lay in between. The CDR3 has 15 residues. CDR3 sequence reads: CASSLSGAVRNTIYF. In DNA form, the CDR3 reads TGCGCCAGCAGCTTGTCAGGGGCAGTCAGAAACACCATATATTTT.

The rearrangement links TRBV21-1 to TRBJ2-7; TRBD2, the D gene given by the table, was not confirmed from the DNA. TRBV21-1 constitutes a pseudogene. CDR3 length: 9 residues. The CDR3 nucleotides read TGTGCCAGCAGCTTCTTTAGGTACTTC. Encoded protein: CASSFFRYF.

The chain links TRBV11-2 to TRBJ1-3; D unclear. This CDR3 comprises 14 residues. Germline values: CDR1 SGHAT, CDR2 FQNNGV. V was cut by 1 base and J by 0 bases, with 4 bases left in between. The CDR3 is CASSLAGSGNTIYF. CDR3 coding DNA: TGTGCCAGCAGCTTAGCAGGCTCTGGAAACACCATATATTTT.

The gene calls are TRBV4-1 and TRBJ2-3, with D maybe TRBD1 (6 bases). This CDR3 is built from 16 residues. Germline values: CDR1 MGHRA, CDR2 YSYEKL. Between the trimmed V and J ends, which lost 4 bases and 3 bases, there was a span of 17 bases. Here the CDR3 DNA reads TGCGCCAGCAGCCTGAGCTTGGTAGGGACAACAGATACGCAGTATTTT. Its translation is CASSLSLVGTTDTQYF.

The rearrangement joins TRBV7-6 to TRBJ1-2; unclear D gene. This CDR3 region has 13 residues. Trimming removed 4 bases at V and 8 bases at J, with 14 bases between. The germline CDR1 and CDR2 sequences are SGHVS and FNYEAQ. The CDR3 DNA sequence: TGTGCCAGCAGCTCTGGGCCCATGAGAGGCTACACCTTC. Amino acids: CASSSGPMRGYTF. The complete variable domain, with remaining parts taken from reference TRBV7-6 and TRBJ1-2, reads GAGVSQSPRYKVTKRGQDVALRCDPISGHVSLYWYRQALGQGPEFLTYFNYEAQQDKSGLPNDRFSAERPEGSISTLTIQRTEQRDSAMYRCASSSGPMRGYTFGSGTRLTVV.

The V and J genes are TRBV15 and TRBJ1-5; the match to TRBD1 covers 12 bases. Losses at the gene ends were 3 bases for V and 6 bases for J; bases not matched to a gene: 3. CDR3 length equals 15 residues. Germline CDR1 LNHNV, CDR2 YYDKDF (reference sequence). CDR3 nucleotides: TGTGCCACCAGCAGGGGACAGGGGGCGAGTCAGCCCCAGCATTTT. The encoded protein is CATSRGQGASQPQHF.

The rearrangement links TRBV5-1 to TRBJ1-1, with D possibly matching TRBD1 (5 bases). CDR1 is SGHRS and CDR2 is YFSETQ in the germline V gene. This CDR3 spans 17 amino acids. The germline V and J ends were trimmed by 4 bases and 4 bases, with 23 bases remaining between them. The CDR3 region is CASSIPGSGGGSTEAFF. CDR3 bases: TGCGCCAGCAGCATACCAGGGTCCGGAGGTGGTAGCACTGAAGCTTTCTTT.

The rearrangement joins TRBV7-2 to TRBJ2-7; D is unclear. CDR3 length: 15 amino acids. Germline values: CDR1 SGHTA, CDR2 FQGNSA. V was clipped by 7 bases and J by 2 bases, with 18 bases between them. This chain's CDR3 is CASTPGRTSTYEQYF. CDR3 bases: TGTGCCAGCACCCCAGGTCGGACGTCGACCTACGAGCAGTACTTC.

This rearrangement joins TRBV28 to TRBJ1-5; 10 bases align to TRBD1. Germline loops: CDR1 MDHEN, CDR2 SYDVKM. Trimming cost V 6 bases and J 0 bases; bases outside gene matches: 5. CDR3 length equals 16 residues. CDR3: CASRPGTGASNQPQHF. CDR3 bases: TGTGCCAGCAGGCCAGGGACAGGGGCTAGCAATCAGCCCCAGCATTTT.

The DNA of the CDR3 is TGTGCCAGCAGTGAATGGAACCGGCTGCAGGATACGCAGTATTTT. It yields the protein CASSEWNRLQDTQYF. The rearrangement links TRBV2 to TRBJ2-3, with unresolved D. The V gene's germline CDR1 is SNHLY and CDR2 FYNNEI. The CDR3 runs to 15 residues. V was cut by 2 bases and J by 6 bases, with 15 bases left in between.

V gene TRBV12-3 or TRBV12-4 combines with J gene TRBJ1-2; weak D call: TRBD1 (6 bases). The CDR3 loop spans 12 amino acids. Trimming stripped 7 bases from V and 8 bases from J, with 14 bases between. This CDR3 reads CASTNPGVGYTF. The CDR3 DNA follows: TGTGCCAGCACCAATCCAGGGGTAGGCTACACCTTC.

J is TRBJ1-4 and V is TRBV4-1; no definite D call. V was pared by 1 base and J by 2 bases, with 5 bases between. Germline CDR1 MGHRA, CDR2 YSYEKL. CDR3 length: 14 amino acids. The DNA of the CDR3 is TGCGCCAGCAGCCAAGGGGTGACTAATGAAAAACTGTTTTTT. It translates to CASSQGVTNEKLFF.